The T cell receptor (beta chain) under discussion was sequenced for a study of cytomegalovirus exposure and HLA in healthy donors. Study observations and caveats: When the data were analyzed later, several of the most significant clusters appeared to be linked to common viral pathogens. HLA restriction was apparent for most CMV-associated TCR beta chains in a later analysis.

Vbeta (60) and Jbeta (13) primers were used in the PCR. Clones were read by immunoSEQ multiplex PCR, and TCRdb kept only the in-frame ones, dropping some. The sample has 200,000 to 300,000 clones, 82% seen once; the top ten hold 5.4%. V lost 0 bases and J 9 bases, leaving 9 bases between the germline ends. This CDR3 region has 13 residues. Per germline, CDR1 MGHRA and CDR2 YSYEKL. Notes on this clone: The antigen remains unidentified.

The V and J genes are TRBV4-1 and TRBJ2-1; the D gene is possibly TRBD1 (6 bases). Sequences were obtained from PBMCs. The TCR sequence derives from a woman in her forties in good health and CMV-seropositive. The CDR3 loop reads CASSQDPRGEQFF. Here the CDR3 DNA reads TGCGCCAGCAGCCAAGATCCCAGGGGTGAGCAGTTCTTC.